What follows describes a single T cell receptor (beta chain). This sample is drawn from a study of T cells in tuberculosis. Profiling relied on immunoSEQ multiplex PCR, and the TCRdb table lists in-frame clones only, not all of them. The table includes about 41,000 clones, about 95% detected once. Unmatched junction bases numbered 5, after V lost 7 bases and J lost 0 bases. CDR3 length: 13 residues. The germline gives CDR1 SQVTM, CDR2 ANQGSEA. The V and J genes are TRBV29-1 and TRBJ1-1; the match to TRBD1 covers 7 bases. The sequenced sample was PBMCs. The sequence came from a donor aged 10-29 years with latent tuberculosis or without tuberculosis infection. Here the CDR3 DNA reads TGCAGCGGGGGGGACAGCGTGAACACTGAAGCTTTCTTT. Translated, it gives CSGGDSVNTEAFF. The whole variable domain, remainder taken from reference TRBV29-1 and TRBJ1-1, is SAVISQKPSRDICQRGTSLTIQCQVDSQVTMMFWYRQQPGQSLTLIATANQGSEATYESGFVIDKFPISRPNLTFSTLTVSNMSPEDSSIYLCSGGDSVNTEAFFGQGTRLTVV.